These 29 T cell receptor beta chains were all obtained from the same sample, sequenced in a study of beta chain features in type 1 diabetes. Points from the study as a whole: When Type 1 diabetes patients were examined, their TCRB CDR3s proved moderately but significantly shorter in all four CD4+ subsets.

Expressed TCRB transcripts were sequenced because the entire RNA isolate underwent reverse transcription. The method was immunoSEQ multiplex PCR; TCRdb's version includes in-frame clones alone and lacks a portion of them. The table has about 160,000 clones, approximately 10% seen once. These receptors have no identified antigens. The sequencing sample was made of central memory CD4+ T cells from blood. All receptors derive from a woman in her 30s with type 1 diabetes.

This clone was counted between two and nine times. This CDR3 reads CAISEVQGGAYEQYF. CDR3 DNA: TGTGCCATCAGTGAAGTTCAGGGGGGAGCCTACGAGCAGTACTTC. This chain connects TRBV10-3 to TRBJ2-7; D is perhaps TRBD1 (7 bases). Germline V gene sequence: CDR1 ENHRY, CDR2 SYGVKD. V gave up 3 bases and J gave up 2 bases, with 14 bases separating them. CDR3 length: 15 residues.

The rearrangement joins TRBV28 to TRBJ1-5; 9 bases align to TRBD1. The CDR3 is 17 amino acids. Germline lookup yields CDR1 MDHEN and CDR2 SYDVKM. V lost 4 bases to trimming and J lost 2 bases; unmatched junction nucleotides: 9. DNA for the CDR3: TGTGCCAGCAGTTCCCGGGACAGGGTTTGGCGCAATCAGCCCCAGCATTTT. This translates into CASSSRDRVWRNQPQHF.

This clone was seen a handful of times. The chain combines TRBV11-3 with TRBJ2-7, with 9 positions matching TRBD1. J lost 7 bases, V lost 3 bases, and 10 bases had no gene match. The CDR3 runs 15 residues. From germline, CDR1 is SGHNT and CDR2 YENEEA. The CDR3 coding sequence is TGTGCCAGCAGCTTTACCCCCGACAGGGGGGGTGAGCAGTACTTC. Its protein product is CASSFTPDRGGEQYF.

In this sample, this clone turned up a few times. The CDR3 loop reads CASSYAGSEQFF. The CDR3 DNA sequence: TGTGCCAGCAGTTACGCGGGCTCGGAGCAGTTCTTC. The chain employs TRBV6-5 and TRBJ2-1; D may be TRBD2 (5 bases). V was cut by 2 bases and J by 10 bases, with 9 bases left in between. Germline V gene lookup returns CDR1 MNHEY and CDR2 SVGAGI. CDR3 length: 12 amino acids.

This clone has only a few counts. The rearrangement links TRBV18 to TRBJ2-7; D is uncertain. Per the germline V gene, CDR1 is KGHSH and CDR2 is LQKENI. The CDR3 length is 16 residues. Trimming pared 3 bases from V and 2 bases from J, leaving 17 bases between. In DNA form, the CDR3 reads TGTGCCAGCTCACCCGGCGGTCCAAATCACCCCTACGAGCAGTACTTC. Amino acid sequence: CASSPGGPNHPYEQYF.

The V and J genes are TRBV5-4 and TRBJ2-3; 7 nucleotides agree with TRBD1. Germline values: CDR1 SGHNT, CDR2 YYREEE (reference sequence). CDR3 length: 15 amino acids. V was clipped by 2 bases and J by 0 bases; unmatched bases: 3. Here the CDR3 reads CASSLRTGSTDTQYF. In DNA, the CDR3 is TGTGCCAGCAGCTTAAGGACAGGTAGCACAGATACGCAGTATTTT.

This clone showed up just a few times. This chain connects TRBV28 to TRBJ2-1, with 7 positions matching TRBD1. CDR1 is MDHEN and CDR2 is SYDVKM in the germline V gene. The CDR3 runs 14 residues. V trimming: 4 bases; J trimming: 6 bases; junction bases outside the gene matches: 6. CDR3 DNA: TGTGCCAGCAGTTCCCCCGGGACAGCCAATGAGCAGTTCTTC. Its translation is CASSSPGTANEQFF.

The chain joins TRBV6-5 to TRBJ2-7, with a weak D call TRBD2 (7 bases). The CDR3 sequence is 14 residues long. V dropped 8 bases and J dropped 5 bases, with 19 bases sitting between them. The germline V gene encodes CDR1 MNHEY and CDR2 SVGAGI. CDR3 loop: CASYPLSGTHEQYF. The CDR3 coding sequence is TGTGCCAGCTACCCGTTGAGCGGGACACACGAGCAGTACTTC.

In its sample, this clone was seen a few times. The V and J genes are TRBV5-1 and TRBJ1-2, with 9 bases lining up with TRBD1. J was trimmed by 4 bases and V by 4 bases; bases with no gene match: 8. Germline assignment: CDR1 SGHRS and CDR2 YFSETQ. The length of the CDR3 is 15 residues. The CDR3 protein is CASSATGGAGYGYTF. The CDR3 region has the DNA TGCGCCAGCAGCGCCACAGGGGGCGCCGGCTATGGCTACACCTTC.

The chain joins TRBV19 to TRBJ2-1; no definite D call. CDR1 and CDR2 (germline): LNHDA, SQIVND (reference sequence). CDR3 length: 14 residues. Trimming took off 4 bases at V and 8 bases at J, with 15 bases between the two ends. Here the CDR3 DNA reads TGTGCCAGTAGTAACCGTCTAGGTTTGGATGAGCAGTTCTTC. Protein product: CASSNRLGLDEQFF. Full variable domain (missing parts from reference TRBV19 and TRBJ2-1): DGGITQSPKYLFRKEGQNVTLSCEQNLNHDAMYWYRQDPGQGLRLIYYSQIVNDFQKGDIAEGYSVSREKKESFPLTVTSAQKNPTAFYLCASSNRLGLDEQFFGPGTRLTVL.

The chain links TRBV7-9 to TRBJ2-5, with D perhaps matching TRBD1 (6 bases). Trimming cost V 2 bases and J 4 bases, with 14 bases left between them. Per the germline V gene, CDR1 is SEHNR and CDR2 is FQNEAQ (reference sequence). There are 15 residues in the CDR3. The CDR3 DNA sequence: TGTGCCAGCAGCTTACCCCAGGGGATTTCAGAGACCCAGTACTTC. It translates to CASSLPQGISETQYF.

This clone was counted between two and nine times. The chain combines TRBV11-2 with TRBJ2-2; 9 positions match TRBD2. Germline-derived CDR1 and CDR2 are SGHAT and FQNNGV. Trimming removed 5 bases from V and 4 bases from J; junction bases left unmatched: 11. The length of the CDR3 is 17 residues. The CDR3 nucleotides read TGTGCCAGCAGCCTCTTAGTAGCGGGAGAGGTCACCGGGGAGCTGTTTTTT. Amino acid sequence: CASSLLVAGEVTGELFF.

The CDR3 DNA sequence: TGTGCCAGCAGCGCGGGAACTAGCGGGGCAGGAGCAGATACGCAGTATTTT. Translated, it gives CASSAGTSGAGADTQYF. This sequence joins TRBV5-4 and TRBJ2-3, with 10 bases fitting TRBD2. Germline lookup yields CDR1 SGHNT and CDR2 YYREEE (reference sequence). The CDR3 is 17 residues long. After removal of 4 bases from V and 4 bases from J, the junction contained 12 bases not matched to a gene.

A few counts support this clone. The CDR3 here is CASSYRRGRSEKLFF. CDR3 bases: TGCGCCAGCAGTTACCGGAGGGGTCGCAGTGAAAAACTGTTTTTT. The chain links TRBV23-1 to TRBJ1-4; a weak D match, TRBD1 (5 bases). TRBV23-1 is reported as an ORF; its role is uncertain. Trimming took off 5 bases at V and 7 bases at J, with 17 bases between the two ends. The CDR3 runs 15 residues.

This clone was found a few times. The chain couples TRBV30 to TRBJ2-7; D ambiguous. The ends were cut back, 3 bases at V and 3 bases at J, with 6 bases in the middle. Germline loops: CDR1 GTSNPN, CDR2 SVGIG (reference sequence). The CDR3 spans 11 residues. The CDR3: CAWSIDYEQYF. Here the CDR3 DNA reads TGTGCCTGGAGCATAGACTACGAGCAGTACTTC.

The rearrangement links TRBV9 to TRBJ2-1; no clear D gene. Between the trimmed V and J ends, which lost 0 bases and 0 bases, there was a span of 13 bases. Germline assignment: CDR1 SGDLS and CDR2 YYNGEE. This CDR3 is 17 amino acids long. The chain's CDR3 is CASSVAGYTSSYNEQFF. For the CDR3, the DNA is TGTGCCAGCAGCGTAGCTGGTTATACCAGCTCCTACAATGAGCAGTTCTTC.

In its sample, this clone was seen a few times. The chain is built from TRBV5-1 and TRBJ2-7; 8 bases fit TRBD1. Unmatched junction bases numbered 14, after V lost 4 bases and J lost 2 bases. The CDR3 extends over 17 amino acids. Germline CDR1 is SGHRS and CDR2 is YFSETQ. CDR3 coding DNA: TGCGCCAGCAGCGCACGATCTAGACAGGGGACCCCCTACGAGCAGTACTTC. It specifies CASSARSRQGTPYEQYF. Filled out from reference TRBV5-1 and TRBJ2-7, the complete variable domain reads KAGVTQTPRYLIKTRGQQVTLSCSPISGHRSVSWYQQTPGQGLQFLFEYFSETQRNKGNFPGRFSGRQFSNSRSEMNVSTLELGDSALYLCASSARSRQGTPYEQYFGPGTRLTVT.

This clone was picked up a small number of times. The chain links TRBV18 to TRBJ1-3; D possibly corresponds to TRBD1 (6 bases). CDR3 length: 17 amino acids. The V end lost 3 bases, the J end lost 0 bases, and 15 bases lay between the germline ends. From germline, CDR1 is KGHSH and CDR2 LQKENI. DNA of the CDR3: TGTGCCAGCTCACCCCAGCCCGGACAGCTCTCTGGAAACACCATATATTTT. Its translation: CASSPQPGQLSGNTIYF.

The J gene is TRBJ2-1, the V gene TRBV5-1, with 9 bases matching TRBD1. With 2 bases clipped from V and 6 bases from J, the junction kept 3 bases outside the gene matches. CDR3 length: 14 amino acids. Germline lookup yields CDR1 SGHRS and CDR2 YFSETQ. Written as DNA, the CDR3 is TGCGCCAGCAGCTTTGGGACAGGGAGCAATGAGCAGTTCTTC. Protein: CASSFGTGSNEQFF.

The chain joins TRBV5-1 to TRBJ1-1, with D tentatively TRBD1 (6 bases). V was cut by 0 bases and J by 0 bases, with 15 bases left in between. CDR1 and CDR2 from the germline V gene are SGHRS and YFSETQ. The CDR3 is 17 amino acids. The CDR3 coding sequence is TGCGCCAGCAGCTTGGCGATGGGGGCAGGGATGAACACTGAAGCTTTCTTT. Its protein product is CASSLAMGAGMNTEAFF.

For the CDR3, the DNA is TGTGCCAGTCACCTCCGTGAGGGTGACACCGGGGAGCTGTTTTTT. This sequence encodes CASHLREGDTGELFF. J is TRBJ2-2 and V is TRBV19; TRBD2 is a possible D gene (5 bases). Germline loops: CDR1 LNHDA, CDR2 SQIVND (reference sequence). V gave up 8 bases and J gave up 3 bases, with 16 bases separating them. There are 15 residues in the CDR3. The complete variable domain, with remaining parts taken from reference TRBV19 and TRBJ2-2, reads DGGITQSPKYLFRKEGQNVTLSCEQNLNHDAMYWYRQDPGQGLRLIYYSQIVNDFQKGDIAEGYSVSREKKESFPLTVTSAQKNPTAFYLCASHLREGDTGELFFGEGSRLTVL.

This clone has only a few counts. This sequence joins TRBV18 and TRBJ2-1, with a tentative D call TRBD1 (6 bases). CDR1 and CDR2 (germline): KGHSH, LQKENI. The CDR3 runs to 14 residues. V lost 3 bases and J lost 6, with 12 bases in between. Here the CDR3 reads CASSPNRVGNEQFF. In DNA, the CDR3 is TGTGCCAGCTCACCCAACAGGGTAGGCAATGAGCAGTTCTTC.

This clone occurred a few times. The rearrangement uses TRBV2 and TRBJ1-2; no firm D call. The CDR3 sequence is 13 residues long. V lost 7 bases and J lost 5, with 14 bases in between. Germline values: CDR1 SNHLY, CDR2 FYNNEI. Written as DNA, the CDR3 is TGTGCCAGCACCTTCGGGGATCGGTATGGCTACACCTTC. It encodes CASTFGDRYGYTF.

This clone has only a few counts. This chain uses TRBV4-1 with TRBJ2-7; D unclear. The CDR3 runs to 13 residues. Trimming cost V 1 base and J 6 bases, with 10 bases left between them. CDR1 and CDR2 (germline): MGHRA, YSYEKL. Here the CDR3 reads CASSQGWLAEQYF. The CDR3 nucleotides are TGCGCCAGCAGCCAAGGTTGGCTGGCCGAGCAGTACTTC.

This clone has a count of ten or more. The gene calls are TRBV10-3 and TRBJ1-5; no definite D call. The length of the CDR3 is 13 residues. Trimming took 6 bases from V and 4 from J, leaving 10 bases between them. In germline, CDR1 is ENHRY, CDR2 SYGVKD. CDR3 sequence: CAIRTGDNQPQHF. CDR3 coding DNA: TGTGCCATCAGAACGGGAGATAATCAGCCCCAGCATTTT.

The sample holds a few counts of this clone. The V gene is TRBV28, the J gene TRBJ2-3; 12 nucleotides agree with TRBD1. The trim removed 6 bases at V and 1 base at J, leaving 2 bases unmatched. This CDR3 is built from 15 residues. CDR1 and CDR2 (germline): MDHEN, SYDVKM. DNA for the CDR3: TGTGCCAGCAGGGGACAGGGGGCAGGCACAGATACGCAGTATTTT. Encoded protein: CASRGQGAGTDTQYF.

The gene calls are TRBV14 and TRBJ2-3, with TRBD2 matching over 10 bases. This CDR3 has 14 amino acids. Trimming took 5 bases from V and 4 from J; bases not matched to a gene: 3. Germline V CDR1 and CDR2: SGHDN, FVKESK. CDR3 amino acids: CASSAGLASDTQYF. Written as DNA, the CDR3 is TGTGCCAGCAGCGCGGGACTAGCGTCAGATACGCAGTATTTT.

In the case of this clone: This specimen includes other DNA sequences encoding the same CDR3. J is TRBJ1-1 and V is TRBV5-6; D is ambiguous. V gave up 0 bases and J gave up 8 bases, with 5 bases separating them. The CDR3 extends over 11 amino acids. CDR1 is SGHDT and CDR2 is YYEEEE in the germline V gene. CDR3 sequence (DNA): TGTGCCAGCAGCTTGGACAGAGAAGCTTTCTTT. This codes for CASSLDREAFF.

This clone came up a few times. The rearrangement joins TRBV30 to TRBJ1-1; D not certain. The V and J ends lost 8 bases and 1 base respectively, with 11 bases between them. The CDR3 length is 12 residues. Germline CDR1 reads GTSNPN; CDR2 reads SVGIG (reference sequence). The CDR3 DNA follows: TGTGCCGGCAAGCGAGCGAACACTGAAGCTTTCTTT. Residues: CAGKRANTEAFF. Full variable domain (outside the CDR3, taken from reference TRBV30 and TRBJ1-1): SQTIHQWPATLVQPVGSPLSLECTVEGTSNPNLYWYRQAAGRGLQLLFYSVGIGQISSEVPQNLSASRPQDRQFILSSKKLLLSDSGFYLCAGKRANTEAFFGQGTRLTVV.